A single T cell receptor (beta chain) is shown here with its context. Germline V gives CDR1 KGHSH, CDR2 LQKENI. This CDR3 contains 16 residues. J gave up 5 bases and V 3 bases, and 6 bases lay outside the gene matches. Sequencing was performed with immunoSEQ multiplex PCR; in TCRdb, only in-frame clones are kept and a portion is missing. The sample lists approximately 200,000 clones, 70% to 85% occurring once. The data stem from a study of blood T cell repertoires in COVID-19. This receptor was identified in a human donor with acute or convalescent COVID-19. The donor label of this sample is uncertain. Input material: peripheral blood. The chain uses TRBV18 and TRBJ2-7; 14 bases agree with TRBD2. This CDR3 is CASSPTSGRASNEQYF. The CDR3 coding sequence is TGTGCCAGCTCACCGACTAGCGGGAGGGCAAGCAACGAGCAGTACTTC.